Following are 21 T cell receptor beta chains from one sample sequenced in a study of cytomegalovirus exposure and HLA in healthy donors. Primers included in the PCR were 60 Vbeta and 13 Jbeta primers. Here immunoSEQ multiplex PCR was the method, and the copy in TCRdb shows in-frame clones only, minus some. This sample has roughly 100,000 clones, with 65% found just once. Sample: PBMCs. These receptor sequences come from a man aged 25 to 45 in good health and CMV-seropositive.

The chain joins TRBV9 to TRBJ1-2; D not certain. The germline V and J ends were trimmed by 0 bases and 0 bases, with 9 bases remaining between them. The germline CDR1 and CDR2 sequences are SGDLS and YYNGEE. The CDR3 is 15 amino acids. This CDR3 is CASSVANSPNYGYTF. The CDR3 DNA reads TGTGCCAGCAGCGTAGCGAACAGTCCTAACTATGGCTACACCTTC.

The rearrangement joins TRBV2 to TRBJ2-3, with 7 bases aligning to TRBD2. Looked up from germline, CDR1 is SNHLY and CDR2 is FYNNEI. This CDR3 comprises 14 residues. J gave up 3 bases and V 6 bases, and 6 bases lay outside the gene matches. The CDR3 spells CASRGVSGTDTQYF. For the CDR3, the DNA is TGTGCCAGCAGAGGGGTTAGCGGGACAGATACGCAGTATTTT. The complete variable domain, with remaining parts taken from reference TRBV2 and TRBJ2-3, reads EPEVTQTPSHQVTQMGQEVILRCVPISNHLYFYWYRQILGQKVEFLVSFYNNEISEKSEIFDDQFSVERPDGSNFTLKIRSTKLEDSAMYFCASRGVSGTDTQYFGPGTRLTVL.

The CDR3 region is CASRAGQETQYF. CDR3 DNA: TGTGCCAGCAGGGCAGGCCAAGAGACCCAGTACTTC. The V call is TRBV2, the J call TRBJ2-5; no reliable D call. The germline V gene encodes CDR1 SNHLY and CDR2 FYNNEI. The length of the CDR3 is 12 residues. V was shortened by 6 bases and J by 1 base, with 6 bases between the two germline ends.

This clone was counted between two and nine times. This chain uses TRBV5-1 with TRBJ2-5; 13 nucleotides match TRBD2. After removal of 1 base from V and 2 bases from J, the junction contained 5 bases not matched to a gene. CDR1 and CDR2 from the germline V gene are SGHRS and YFSETQ. The CDR3 runs to 17 residues. The CDR3 DNA reads as TGCGCCAGCAGCTTGTCTGGGACTAGCGGGGTACAAGAGACCCAGTACTTC. It specifies CASSLSGTSGVQETQYF.

The chain has TRBV2 and TRBJ2-5; tentative D call: TRBD2 (5 bases). Germline CDR1 is SNHLY and CDR2 is FYNNEI. The CDR3 sequence is 12 residues long. Trimming took 7 bases from V and 4 from J, leaving 10 bases between them. The DNA for the CDR3 is TGTGCCAGCACTGGACGGGGAGAGACCCAGTACTTC. It encodes CASTGRGETQYF.

The chain uses TRBV7-2 and TRBJ2-7; maybe TRBD2 (6 bases). The CDR3 spans 18 residues. V was shortened by 2 bases and J by 3 bases, with 23 bases between the two germline ends. Germline V CDR1 and CDR2: SGHTA, FQGNSA. The CDR3 bases are TGTGCCAGCAGCTTAATTGGTTGGGAGGCGGCCGACGTCTACGAGCAGTACTTC. This sequence encodes CASSLIGWEAADVYEQYF.

This chain uses TRBV5-1 with TRBJ2-7, with 9 bases aligning to TRBD1. V lost 0 bases, J lost 7 bases, and 8 bases stayed unmatched. There are 15 residues in the CDR3. Per germline, CDR1 SGHRS and CDR2 YFSETQ. CDR3 loop: CASSLDTGGRMEQYF. DNA of the CDR3: TGCGCCAGCAGCTTGGACACAGGGGGCAGAATGGAGCAGTACTTC.

The J gene is TRBJ1-1, the V gene TRBV5-6; D remains ambiguous. V shed 2 bases and J shed 1 base, with 9 bases lying between them. In germline, CDR1 is SGHDT, CDR2 YYEEEE. This CDR3 has 14 residues. This chain's CDR3 is CASSFVSGNTEAFF. In DNA form, the CDR3 reads TGTGCCAGCAGCTTCGTTTCAGGGAACACTGAAGCTTTCTTT.

This clone was observed a few times. The V call is TRBV5-1, the J call TRBJ2-4; D uncertain. Germline CDR1 and CDR2: SGHRS and YFSETQ. Trimming left V 5 bases short and J 0 bases short, with 6 bases between. The CDR3 has 13 residues. Here the CDR3 DNA reads TGCGCCAGCAGAGAGCTAGCCAAAAACATTCAGTACTTC. Residues: CASRELAKNIQYF.

This sequence joins TRBV7-6 and TRBJ2-1, with 9 bases that match TRBD1. CDR1 SGHVS and CDR2 FNYEAQ come from the germline V gene. The V gene end was trimmed by 4 bases and the J gene end by 3 bases; junction bases not matched to a gene: 4. The CDR3 extends over 15 amino acids. The CDR3 DNA reads TGTGCCAGCAGCTCGGGACAGGGAGACTACAATGAGCAGTTCTTC. Translation gives CASSSGQGDYNEQFF.

The V call is TRBV7-6, the J call TRBJ2-2; the match to TRBD2 covers 14 bases. The CDR3 is 18 amino acids. The V gene end was trimmed by 2 bases and the J gene end by 8 bases; junction bases not matched to a gene: 10. Germline CDR1 SGHVS, CDR2 FNYEAQ. CDR3 sequence reads: CASSLPWTSGGSWGELFF. The CDR3 DNA reads TGTGCCAGCAGCTTACCCTGGACTAGCGGGGGGAGCTGGGGGGAGCTGTTTTTT.

This chain connects TRBV19 to TRBJ2-5; 9 positions match TRBD1. Germline CDR1 reads LNHDA; CDR2 reads SQIVND (reference sequence). V gave up 1 base and J gave up 5 bases; unmatched junction bases: 2. This CDR3 is 14 amino acids long. The CDR3 DNA is TGTGCCAGTAGTATAGGACAGGGGGGGGAGACCCAGTACTTC. As protein: CASSIGQGGETQYF.

The sample holds a few counts of this clone. The rearrangement links TRBV7-2 to TRBJ2-2; no firm D call. CDR3 size: 15 residues. The germline CDR1 and CDR2 sequences are SGHTA and FQGNSA. The V end lost 1 base, the J end lost 4 bases, and 10 bases lay between the germline ends. This CDR3 is CASSLGAVGTGELFF. DNA for the CDR3: TGTGCCAGCAGCTTAGGGGCAGTTGGCACCGGGGAGCTGTTTTTT. Full variable domain (missing parts from reference TRBV7-2 and TRBJ2-2): GAGVSQSPSNKVTEKGKDVELRCDPISGHTALYWYRQSLGQGLEFLIYFQGNSAPDKSGLPSDRFSAERTGGSVSTLTIQRTQQEDSAVYLCASSLGAVGTGELFFGEGSRLTVL.

This clone has a count of ten or more. This sequence joins TRBV7-9 and TRBJ2-5; D possibly corresponds to TRBD2 (6 bases). Trimming left V 8 bases short and J 6 bases short, with 13 bases between. The CDR3 is 12 residues long. Germline lookup yields CDR1 SEHNR and CDR2 FQNEAQ (reference sequence). CDR3 loop: CASCNSGKTQYF. CDR3 DNA sequence: TGTGCCAGCTGCAATAGCGGAAAGACCCAGTACTTC. Full variable domain (rest looked up from reference TRBV7-9 and TRBJ2-5): DTGVSQNPRHKITKRGQNVTFRCDPISEHNRLYWYRQTLGQGPEFLTYFQNEAQLEKSRLLSDRFSAERPKGSFSTLEIQRTEQGDSAMYLCASCNSGKTQYFGPGTRLLVL.

The chain couples TRBV9 to TRBJ2-5; D is perhaps TRBD2 (6 bases). The J call may be incorrect, as the DNA end agrees better with TRBJ2-7. Germline assignment: CDR1 SGDLS and CDR2 YYNGEE. This CDR3 has 16 amino acids. The CDR3 sequence is CASSSGGLATFYEQYF. CDR3 in DNA: TGTGCCAGCAGTTCCGGAGGGCTAGCGACCTTCTACGAGCAGTACTTC.

This chain uses TRBV5-1 with TRBJ2-1, with 15 positions matching TRBD2. The CDR3 is made up of 15 amino acids. The germline V gene has CDR1 SGHRS and CDR2 YFSETQ. J was trimmed by 9 bases and V by 4 bases; bases with no gene match: 5. The CDR3 spells CASSGTSGGMGEQFF. The CDR3 DNA sequence: TGCGCCAGCAGCGGGACTAGCGGGGGGATGGGTGAGCAGTTCTTC.

V usage is TRBV10-3 and J usage is TRBJ1-5, with 8 positions matching TRBD1. The V and J ends lost 3 bases and 3 bases, in that order; junction bases with no gene match: 4. The CDR3 spans 15 residues. CDR1 and CDR2 from the germline V gene are ENHRY and SYGVKD. CDR3 in amino acids: CAISDPDRVNQPQHF. CDR3 nucleotides: TGTGCCATCAGTGACCCGGACAGGGTCAATCAGCCCCAGCATTTT.

CDR3 in amino acids: CASSRSPLEQYF. The CDR3 nucleotides are TGTGCCAGCAGCCGAAGCCCCCTCGAGCAGTACTTC. This chain joins TRBV7-9 and TRBJ2-7, with no clear D. Germline CDR1 is SEHNR and CDR2 is FQNEAQ (reference sequence). Deletions cut 5 bases from V and 6 bases from J, with 11 bases between. This CDR3 is 12 amino acids long.

This clone was seen more than once but under ten times. This chain joins TRBV2 and TRBJ2-7; 8 positions agree with TRBD1. The length of the CDR3 is 14 residues. Germline values: CDR1 SNHLY, CDR2 FYNNEI. V was clipped by 3 bases and J by 4 bases; unmatched bases: 5. CDR3 sequence: CASSDRQGLYEQYF. The CDR3 DNA is TGTGCCAGCAGTGACAGACAGGGGTTGTACGAGCAGTACTTC.

The gene calls are TRBV4-1 and TRBJ2-1; D is undetermined. The CDR3 runs 15 residues. V lost 0 bases to trimming and J lost 4 bases, with 10 bases between them. CDR1 is MGHRA, CDR2 YSYEKL, per germline. CDR3 in DNA: TGCGCCAGCAGCCAAGACGTGAACAGTTACAATGAGCAGTTCTTC. Its protein product is CASSQDVNSYNEQFF.

The genes are TRBV11-2 and TRBJ2-3; D unclear. Trimming removed 1 base at V and 7 bases at J, with 9 bases between. From germline, CDR1 is SGHAT and CDR2 FQNNGV. The CDR3 is 13 residues long. The CDR3 region has the DNA TGTGCCAGCAGCTTAGTTTATCTGTATACGCAGTATTTT. This codes for CASSLVYLYTQYF.